The rows below give T cell receptor beta chains drawn from one sample of a study of T cells after yellow fever vaccination. From the 5' RACE reads, TCRdb called clonotypes with MiXCR, one entry per CDR3 protein. The sample carries 300,000 to 450,000 distinct CDR3 sequences, about 7.8% recorded once. The specimen comprised PBMCs, sampled around 45 days after the first yellow fever vaccination. The receptors here all came from a man in his late teens or twenties who received the YFV17D yellow fever vaccine. CDR3s include the opening cysteine and the closing phenylalanine or tryptophan. A D gene is named only where the DNA matches it firmly. Where a row states a size, it is once, few, many or the class of an expanded clone; other rows omit it.

>many|.|TRBJ2-3|TRBV5-1
TGCGCCAGCACTCCGAGGGGGGAAACAGATACGCAGTATTTT
CASTPRGETDTQYF
>few|.|TRBJ1-2|TRBV7-2
TGTGCCAGCAGCCGCCTTTTAGGCAGGCAGGTCTATGGCTACACCTTC
CASSRLLGRQVYGYTF
>.|.|TRBJ2-7|TRBV6-2/TRBV6-3
TGTGCCAGCAGTGCCCGGGACGACTCCTACGAGCAGTACTTC
CASSARDDSYEQYF
>.|.|TRBJ2-3|TRBV12-3/TRBV12-4
TGTGCCAGCAGTTTCGGGATCAGCACAGATACGCAGTATTTT
CASSFGISTDTQYF
>.|TRBD1|TRBJ2-2|TRBV5-1
TGCGCCAGCAAGCGCGGGACAGGGGTTTCCGGGGAGCTGTTTTTT
CASKRGTGVSGELFF
>many|.|TRBJ1-1|TRBV6-5
TGTGCCAGCAGTTATGGTGAGAACACTGAAGCTTTCTTT
CASSYGENTEAFF
>few|.|TRBJ1-4|TRBV20-1
TGCAGTGCTAGACCCAACGGGGCAACTAATGAAAAACTGTTTTTT
CSARPNGATNEKLFF
>few|.|TRBJ2-3|TRBV27
TGTGCCAGCAGTTTATCTCGGGGGCGAAGCACAGATACGCAGTATTTT
CASSLSRGRSTDTQYF
>few|.|TRBJ1-6|TRBV6-1
TGTGCCAGCAACCCTGGGTCAGGTTGGGGTTCACCCCTCCACTTT
CASNPGSGWGSPLHF
>.|.|TRBJ2-2|TRBV14
TGTGCCAGCAGCCAAGAGTCCCGGGGCTTCGGGGAGCTGTTTTTT
CASSQESRGFGELFF
>few|.|TRBJ2-1|TRBV5-1
TGCGCCAGCAGCTTGGTCGCGGGGACAGTAAATGAGCAGTTCTTC
CASSLVAGTVNEQFF
>few|.|TRBJ2-7|TRBV5-1
TGCGCCAGCAGCCGAAACCCTAACTCCTACGAGCAGTACTTC
CASSRNPNSYEQYF
>.|.|TRBJ1-4|TRBV29-1
TGCAGCGTTGAGGGAGCAACTAATGAAAAACTGTTTTTT
CSVEGATNEKLFF
>few|TRBD2|TRBJ2-5|TRBV7-9
TGTGCCAGCAGCTTTGACGGGGGGTACCAAGAGACCCAGTACTTC
CASSFDGGYQETQYF
>many|.|TRBJ2-3|TRBV12-3/TRBV12-4
TGTGCCAGCAGACCCGGGGCTAAGGGAGATACGCAGTATTTT
CASRPGAKGDTQYF
>many|.|TRBJ1-1|TRBV5-1
TGCGCCAGCAGCTCCTCTTCGGCTAACACTGAAGCTTTCTTT
CASSSSSANTEAFF
>few|TRBD1|TRBJ1-1|TRBV6-1
TGTGCCATATCCCCGGGACAGGGAAGGGCTGAAGCTTTCTTT
CAISPGQGRAEAFF
>.|TRBD2|TRBJ2-2|TRBV10-3
TGTGCCATCAGGCGACTAGCGGGGGACAGCGGGGAGCTGTTTTTT
CAIRRLAGDSGELFF
>few|.|TRBJ1-4|TRBV20-1
TGCAGTGCTAGGAGGGCAGGTCGCCCGACTAATGAAAAACTGTTTTTT
CSARRAGRPTNEKLFF
>few|.|TRBJ2-1|TRBV7-9
TGTGCCAGCAGCTTCCAGGTTACCTACAATGAGCAGTTCTTC
CASSFQVTYNEQFF
>.|.|TRBJ2-2|TRBV18
TGTGCCAGCTCAACCCGGGACTCCGCCACCGGGGAGCTGTTTTTT
CASSTRDSATGELFF
>.|.|TRBJ2-7|TRBV6-2/TRBV6-3
TGTGCCAGCAGTTCTAGCGTCTACGAGCAGTACTTC
CASSSSVYEQYF
>few|TRBD1|TRBJ2-7|TRBV7-2
TGTGCCAGCAGCTTAGCGATTGGGACAGGGTGGGTCGAGCAGTACTTC
CASSLAIGTGWVEQYF
>.|.|TRBJ1-5|TRBV4-1
TGCGCCAGCAGCCAAGGGCAGGAGTTCAATCAGCCCCAGCATTTT
CASSQGQEFNQPQHF
>many|.|TRBJ1-5|TRBV18
TGTGCCAGCTCACCTAGCCGGGATCAGCCCCAGCATTTT
CASSPSRDQPQHF
>.|TRBD2|TRBJ2-7|TRBV7-2
TGTGCCAGCAGCTTGGTAGCGGGGTGGGGATCCTACGAGCAGTACTTC
CASSLVAGWGSYEQYF
>many|TRBD1|TRBJ2-7|TRBV4-3
TGCGCCAGCAGCCAAGGACAGGGATCCTACGAGCAGTACTTC
CASSQGQGSYEQYF
>few|.|TRBJ1-6|TRBV3-1
TGTGCCAGCAGCCAAACTGCCTCCTATAATTCACCCCTCCACTTT
CASSQTASYNSPLHF
>.|TRBD1|TRBJ1-1|TRBV5-1
TGCGCCAGCAGCTTGCTTGACAGGGACACTGAAGCTTTCTTT
CASSLLDRDTEAFF
>.|.|TRBJ1-2|TRBV4-3
TGCGCCAGCAGCCAAGCAAGACAGCCCGCTAACTATGGCTACACCTTC
CASSQARQPANYGYTF
>.|TRBD1|TRBJ1-1|TRBV29-1
TGCAGCGCAGACAGGGCTGGGGGCACTGAAGCTTTCTTT
CSADRAGGTEAFF
>many|.|TRBJ1-4|TRBV6-5
TGTGCCAGCAGTTCCAAAGGGGATCCTAATGAAAAACTGTTTTTT
CASSSKGDPNEKLFF
>many|TRBD2|TRBJ2-3|TRBV3-1
TGTGCCAGCAGCCAAGACTGGGCAAGCGGGGTGGATACGCAGTATTTT
CASSQDWASGVDTQYF
>few|TRBD1|TRBJ2-5|TRBV5-1
TGCGCCAGCAGCTCACAGGGGGCTCAAGAGACCCAGTACTTC
CASSSQGAQETQYF
>few|.|TRBJ1-1|TRBV5-1
TGCGCCAGCAGGGGTAGAACTGAAGCTTTCTTT
CASRGRTEAFF
>few|.|TRBJ2-7|TRBV19
TGTGCCAGTAGTCCGCAGGTCTTCCACGAGCAGTACTTC
CASSPQVFHEQYF
>.|.|TRBJ2-5|TRBV5-1
TGCGCCAGCAGCTTGGCCACGACTGCCCCCCAAGAGACCCAGTACTTC
CASSLATTAPQETQYF
>few|.|TRBJ2-5|TRBV20-1
TGCAGTGCAAGGGAGTCAGAGACCCAGTACTTC
CSARESETQYF
>few|.|TRBJ2-3|TRBV3-1
TGTGCCAGCAGCCAAGATCAGGGACTGGGCAGTGATACGCAGTATTTT
CASSQDQGLGSDTQYF
>.|.|TRBJ1-5|TRBV20-1
TGCAGTGGCCTCAAGGGCCCCGGACAGCCCCAGCATTTT
CSGLKGPGQPQHF
>.|TRBD1|TRBJ2-3|TRBV20-1
TGCAGTGCCAGCAGGGGGCGAGCTAGCACAGATACGCAGTATTTT
CSASRGRASTDTQYF
>.|.|TRBJ1-6|TRBV5-4
TGTGCCAGCAGCCCTAGGTTGGGGGGCTCCTATAATTCACCCCTCCACTTT
CASSPRLGGSYNSPLHF
>few|TRBD2|TRBJ2-3|TRBV6-5
TGTGCCAGCAGTTACATGACTAGCACGGTGGCAGATACGCAGTATTTT
CASSYMTSTVADTQYF
>many|.|TRBJ2-1|TRBV20-1
TGCAGTGCTAGAGATGGGGCAGGGGAAGTCAGTGAGCAGTTCTTC
CSARDGAGEVSEQFF
>.|.|TRBJ2-5|TRBV4-1
TGCGCCAGCAGCCATTGGAAAGCGGCCTCCAAAGAGACCCAGTACTTC
CASSHWKAASKETQYF
>few|TRBD2|TRBJ2-3|TRBV6-2/TRBV6-3
TGTGCCAGCAGTTACGGGCTAGCGGGGGACACAGATACGCAGTATTTT
CASSYGLAGDTDTQYF
>few|.|TRBJ2-3|TRBV30
TGTGCCTGGAGTGTACCTTCCCCCCGGGATACGCAGTATTTT
CAWSVPSPRDTQYF